This T cell receptor (beta chain) derives from a study of blood T cell repertoires in COVID-19. Per germline, CDR1 LGHNA and CDR2 YNFKEQ. With V trimmed by 1 base and J by 1 base, 5 bases remained unmatched. This CDR3 has 16 amino acids. Assay: immunoSEQ multiplex PCR; the TCRdb copy retains only in-frame clones and omits some. This sample has about 200,000 clones, with roughly 86% found just once. The sequence was obtained from a man in his forties with acute COVID-19. The sample consisted of PBMCs or T cells enriched from blood (not recorded which). The genes are TRBV4-2 and TRBJ1-1; 8 bases line up with TRBD1. CDR3 amino acids: CASSQGTGRANTEAFF. The CDR3 DNA reads TGTGCCAGCAGCCAAGGGACAGGGAGGGCGAACACTGAAGCTTTCTTT.